This T cell receptor (beta chain) was identified during a study of CD8 T cells in Susac syndrome. Sequencing of TCR beta was performed on blood CD8+ and CD4+ T cells. The TEMRA cells underwent FACS enrichment, while the CD8+ and CD4+ T cells underwent negative isolation. Comments on this clonotype: Its specificity is not known.

The ends lost 4 bases at V and 4 bases at J; junction bases unmatched: 8. Germline CDR1 reads MGHRA; CDR2 reads YSYEKL. This CDR3 contains 15 residues. Reverse transcription of about 0.45 to 1 ug RNA was carried out with random hexamers. Amplification of the TCR beta CDR3 was carried out by immunoSEQ multiplex PCR, which spanned a total of 54 Vbeta and 13 Jbeta segments. In TCRdb, the immunoSEQ multiplex PCR reads were re-called with MiXCR into one record per CDR3 protein. The sample holds some 300,000 distinct CDR3 sequences, 80% to 90% seen once. The study, taken as a whole, reports: Acknowledgment was made by the study that its TCR sequencing and HLA analysis involved a relatively small number of individuals.

The TCR comes from a human donor with multiple sclerosis. The chain recombines TRBV4-1 with TRBJ2-7, with 9 positions matching TRBD1. Sequenced sample: CD8+ T cells from PBMCs. The CDR3 coding sequence is TGCGCCAGCAGCCGAGCCGGACAGGGGCCTTACGAGCAGTACTTC. This encodes CASSRAGQGPYEQYF.